In this sample, the clone carrying this T cell receptor (beta chain) turned up a few times. Antigen specificity is unknown. The data belong to a study of T cells in Graves' hyperthyroidism and ophthalmopathy. Trimming cost V 7 bases and J 6 bases, with 9 bases left between them. This CDR3 has 12 residues. Amplified TCR beta CDR3 regions came from RNA transcripts. Primed by the HTBI set, a first-round RT-PCR was run on the TCR CDR3. Via MiXCR, TCRdb re-called the multiplex PCR reads, giving one row per CDR3 protein. The repertoire consists of about 640,000 distinct CDR3 sequences, with under 25% occurring once and the leading ten covering approximately 30%. Whole-study results and caveats: Progression to ophthalmopathy was predicted a median of about 6.6 months early.

With duration under 3 months, ophthalmopathy was active: Clinical Activity Score at least 3, NOSPECS at least 4. Together with thyroid ultrasound, orbital computed tomography, serum thyroxine and TRAb, clinical symptoms were used for diagnoses. Fresh peripheral blood, approximately 10 ml, was the source of the PBMCs. The clonotype was recovered from a man aged 25 to 45 with Graves' ophthalmopathy. J is TRBJ2-2 and V is TRBV12-3 or TRBV12-4; D may be TRBD1 (6 bases). The specimen sequenced was blood. CDR3 sequence (DNA): TGTGCCAGCACAGGGGTCGCCGGGGAGCTGTTTTTT. Translation gives CASTGVAGELFF.